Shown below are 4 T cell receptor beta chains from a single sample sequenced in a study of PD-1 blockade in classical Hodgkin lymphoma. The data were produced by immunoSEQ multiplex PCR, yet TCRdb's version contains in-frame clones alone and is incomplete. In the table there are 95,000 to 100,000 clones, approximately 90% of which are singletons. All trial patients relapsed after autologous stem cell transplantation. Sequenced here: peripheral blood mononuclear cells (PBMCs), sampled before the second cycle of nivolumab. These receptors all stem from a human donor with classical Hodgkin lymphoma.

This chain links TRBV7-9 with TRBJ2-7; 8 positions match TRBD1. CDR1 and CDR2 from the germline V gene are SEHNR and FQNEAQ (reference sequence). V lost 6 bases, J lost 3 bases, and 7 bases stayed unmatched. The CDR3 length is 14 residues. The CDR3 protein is CASRSGTGSYEQYF. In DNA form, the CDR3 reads TGTGCCAGCAGATCCGGGACAGGTAGCTACGAGCAGTACTTC.

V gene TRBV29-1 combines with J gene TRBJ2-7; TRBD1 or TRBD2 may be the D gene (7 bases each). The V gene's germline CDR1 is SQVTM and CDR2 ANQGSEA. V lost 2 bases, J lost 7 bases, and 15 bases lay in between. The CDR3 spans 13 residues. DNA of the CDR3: TGCAGCGTTGAACAGGGGGGGACGGGAGAGCAGTACTTC. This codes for CSVEQGGTGEQYF.

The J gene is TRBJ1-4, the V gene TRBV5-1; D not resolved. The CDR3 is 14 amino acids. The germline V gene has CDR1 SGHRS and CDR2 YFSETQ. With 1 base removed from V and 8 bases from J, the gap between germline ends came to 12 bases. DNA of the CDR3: TGCGCCAGCAGCTTGTCACGGGGTGGGGAAAAACTGTTTTTT. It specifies CASSLSRGGEKLFF.

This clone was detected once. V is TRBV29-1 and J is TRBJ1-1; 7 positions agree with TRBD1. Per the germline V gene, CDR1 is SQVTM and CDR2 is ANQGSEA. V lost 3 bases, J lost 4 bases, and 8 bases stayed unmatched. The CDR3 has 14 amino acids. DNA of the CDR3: TGCAGCGTTGAGTTTAGACAGGGAGGCACTGAAGCTTTCTTT. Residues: CSVEFRQGGTEAFF.